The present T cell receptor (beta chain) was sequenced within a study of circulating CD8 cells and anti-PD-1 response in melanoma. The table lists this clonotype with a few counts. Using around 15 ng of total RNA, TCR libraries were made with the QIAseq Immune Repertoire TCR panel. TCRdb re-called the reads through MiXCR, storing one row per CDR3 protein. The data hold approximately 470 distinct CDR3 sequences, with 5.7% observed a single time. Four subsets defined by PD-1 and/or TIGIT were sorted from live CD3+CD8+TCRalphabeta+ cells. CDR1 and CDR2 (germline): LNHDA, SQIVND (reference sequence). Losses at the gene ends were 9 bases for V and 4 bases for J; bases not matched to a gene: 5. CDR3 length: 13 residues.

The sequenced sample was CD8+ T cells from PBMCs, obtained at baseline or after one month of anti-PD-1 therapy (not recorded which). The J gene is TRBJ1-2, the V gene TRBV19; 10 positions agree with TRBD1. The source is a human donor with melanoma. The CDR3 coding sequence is TGTGCCAGCAGGGACAGGGGATCCTATGGCTACACCTTC. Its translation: CASRDRGSYGYTF.